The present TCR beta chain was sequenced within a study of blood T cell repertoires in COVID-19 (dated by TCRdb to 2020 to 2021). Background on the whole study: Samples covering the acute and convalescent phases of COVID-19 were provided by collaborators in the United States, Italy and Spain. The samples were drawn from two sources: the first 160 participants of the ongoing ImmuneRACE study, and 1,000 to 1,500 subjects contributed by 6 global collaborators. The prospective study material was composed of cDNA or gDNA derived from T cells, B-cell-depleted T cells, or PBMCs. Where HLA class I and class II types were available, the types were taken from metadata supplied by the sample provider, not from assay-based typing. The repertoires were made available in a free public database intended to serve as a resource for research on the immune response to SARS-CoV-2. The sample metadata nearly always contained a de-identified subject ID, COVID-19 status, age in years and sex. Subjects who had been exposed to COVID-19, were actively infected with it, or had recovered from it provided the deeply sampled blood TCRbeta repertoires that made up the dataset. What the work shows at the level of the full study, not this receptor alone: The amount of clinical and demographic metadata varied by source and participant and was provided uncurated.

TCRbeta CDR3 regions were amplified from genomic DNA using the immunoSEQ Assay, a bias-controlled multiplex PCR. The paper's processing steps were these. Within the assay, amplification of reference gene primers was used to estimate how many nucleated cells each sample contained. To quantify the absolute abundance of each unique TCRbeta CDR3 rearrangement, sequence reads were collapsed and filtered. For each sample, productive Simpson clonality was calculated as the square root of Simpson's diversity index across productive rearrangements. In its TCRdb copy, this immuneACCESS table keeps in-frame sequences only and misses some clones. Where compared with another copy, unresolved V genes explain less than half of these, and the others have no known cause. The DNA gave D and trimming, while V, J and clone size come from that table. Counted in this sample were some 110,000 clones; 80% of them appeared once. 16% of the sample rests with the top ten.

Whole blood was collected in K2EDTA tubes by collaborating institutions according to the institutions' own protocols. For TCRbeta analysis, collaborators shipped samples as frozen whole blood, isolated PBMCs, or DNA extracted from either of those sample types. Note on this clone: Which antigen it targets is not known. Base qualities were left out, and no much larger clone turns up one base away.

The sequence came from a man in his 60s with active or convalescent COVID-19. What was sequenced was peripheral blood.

CDR3 region: CASIAGGPSYEQYF. The nucleotide sequence is TGTGCCAGCATTGCGGGAGGACCTTCCTACGAGCAGTACTTC. The rearrangement joined TRBV28 to TRBJ2-7; 8 middle bases align to TRBD2. Per the germline V gene, MDHEN is the CDR1 and SYDVKM is the CDR2. Reading from cysteine to phenylalanine, the CDR3 counts 14 amino acids. CDR3 DNA is the only sequence kept; it has 42 bases, read in frame from the first base. The V end gives up 7 bases and the J end 1 base, leaving 6 bases in the junction not matched to a gene.